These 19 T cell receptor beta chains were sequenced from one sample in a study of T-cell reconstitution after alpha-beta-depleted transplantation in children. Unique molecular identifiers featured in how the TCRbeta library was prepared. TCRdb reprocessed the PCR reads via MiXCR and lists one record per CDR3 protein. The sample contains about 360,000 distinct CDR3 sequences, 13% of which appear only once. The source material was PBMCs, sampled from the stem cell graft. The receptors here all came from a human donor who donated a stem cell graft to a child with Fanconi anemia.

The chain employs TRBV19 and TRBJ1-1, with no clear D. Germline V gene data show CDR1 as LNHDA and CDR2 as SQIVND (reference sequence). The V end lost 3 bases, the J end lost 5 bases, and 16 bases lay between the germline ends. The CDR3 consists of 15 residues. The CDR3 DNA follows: TGTGCCAGTAGTATGTATGCTAGCGGCAGGACTGAAGCTTTCTTT. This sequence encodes CASSMYASGRTEAFF.

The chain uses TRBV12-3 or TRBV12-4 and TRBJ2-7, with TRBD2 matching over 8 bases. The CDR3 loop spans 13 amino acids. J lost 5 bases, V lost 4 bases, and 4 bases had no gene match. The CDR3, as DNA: TGTGCCAGCAGTTCGAGACTAGCGAACGAGCAGTACTTC. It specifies CASSSRLANEQYF.

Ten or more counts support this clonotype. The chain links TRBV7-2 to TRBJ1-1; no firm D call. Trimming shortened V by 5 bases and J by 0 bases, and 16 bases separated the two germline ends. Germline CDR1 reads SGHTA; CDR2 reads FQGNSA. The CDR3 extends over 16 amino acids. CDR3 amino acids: CASSRNLQLMNTEAFF. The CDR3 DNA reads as TGTGCCAGCAGCCGAAACCTACAGCTCATGAACACTGAAGCTTTCTTT.

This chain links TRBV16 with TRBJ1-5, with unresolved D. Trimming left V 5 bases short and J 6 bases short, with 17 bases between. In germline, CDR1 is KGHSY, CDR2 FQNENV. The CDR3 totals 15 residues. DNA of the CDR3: TGTGCCAGCAGCTTCTTGGGTGCCCGCTCTCAGCCCCAGCATTTT. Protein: CASSFLGARSQPQHF.

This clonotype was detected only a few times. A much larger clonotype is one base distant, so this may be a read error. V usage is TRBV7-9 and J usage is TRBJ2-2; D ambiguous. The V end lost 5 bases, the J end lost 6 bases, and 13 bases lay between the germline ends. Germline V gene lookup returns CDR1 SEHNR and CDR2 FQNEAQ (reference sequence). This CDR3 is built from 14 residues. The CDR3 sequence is CASSGEESAGELFF. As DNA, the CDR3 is TGTGCCAGCAGCGGCGAAGAGTCTGCCGGGGAGCTGTTTTTT.

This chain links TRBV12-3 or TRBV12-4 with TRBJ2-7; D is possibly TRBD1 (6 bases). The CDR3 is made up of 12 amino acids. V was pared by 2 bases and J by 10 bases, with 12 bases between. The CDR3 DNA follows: TGTGCCAGCAGTTTAACCACAGGGTTCCAGTACTTC. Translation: CASSLTTGFQYF.

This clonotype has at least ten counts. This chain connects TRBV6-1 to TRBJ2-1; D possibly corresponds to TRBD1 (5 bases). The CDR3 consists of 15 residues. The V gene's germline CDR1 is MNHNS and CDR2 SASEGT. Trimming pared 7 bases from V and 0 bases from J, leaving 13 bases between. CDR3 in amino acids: CASTLGHGSYNEQFF. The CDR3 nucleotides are TGTGCCAGCACCTTAGGACATGGCTCCTACAATGAGCAGTTCTTC.

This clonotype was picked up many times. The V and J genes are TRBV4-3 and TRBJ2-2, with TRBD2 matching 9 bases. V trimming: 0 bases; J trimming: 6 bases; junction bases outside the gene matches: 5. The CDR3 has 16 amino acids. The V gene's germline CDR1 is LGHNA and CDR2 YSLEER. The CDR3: CASSQDAVAGAGELFF. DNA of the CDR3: TGCGCCAGCAGCCAAGATGCAGTAGCGGGGGCCGGGGAGCTGTTTTTT.

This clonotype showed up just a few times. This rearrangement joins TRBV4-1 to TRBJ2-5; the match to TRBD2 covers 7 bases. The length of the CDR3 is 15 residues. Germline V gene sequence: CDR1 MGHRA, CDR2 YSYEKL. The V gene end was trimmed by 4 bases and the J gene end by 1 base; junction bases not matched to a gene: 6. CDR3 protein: CASSLTGGIQETQYF. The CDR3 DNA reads TGCGCCAGCAGCCTAACCGGGGGGATCCAAGAGACCCAGTACTTC.

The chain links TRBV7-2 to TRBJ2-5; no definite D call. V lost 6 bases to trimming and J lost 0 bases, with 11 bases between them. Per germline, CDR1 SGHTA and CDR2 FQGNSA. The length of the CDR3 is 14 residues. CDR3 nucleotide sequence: TGTGCCAGCAGGGAAAGACTGTACCAAGAGACCCAGTACTTC. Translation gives CASRERLYQETQYF.

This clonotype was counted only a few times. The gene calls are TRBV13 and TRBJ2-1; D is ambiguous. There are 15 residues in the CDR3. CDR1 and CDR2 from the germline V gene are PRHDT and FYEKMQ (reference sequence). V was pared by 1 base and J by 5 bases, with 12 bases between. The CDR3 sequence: CASSLAKGIDNEQFF. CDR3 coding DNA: TGTGCCAGCAGCTTAGCGAAAGGTATCGACAATGAGCAGTTCTTC.

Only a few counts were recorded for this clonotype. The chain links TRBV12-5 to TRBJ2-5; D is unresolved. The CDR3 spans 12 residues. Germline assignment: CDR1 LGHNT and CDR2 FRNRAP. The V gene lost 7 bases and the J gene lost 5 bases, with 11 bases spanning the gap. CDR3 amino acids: CASAAPVETQYF. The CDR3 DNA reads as TGTGCTAGTGCCGCTCCCGTTGAGACCCAGTACTTC. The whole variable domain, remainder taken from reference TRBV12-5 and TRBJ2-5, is DARVTQTPRHKVTEMGQEVTMRCQPILGHNTVFWYRQTMMQGLELLAYFRNRAPLDDSGMPKDRFSAEMPDATLATLKIQPSEPRDSAVYFCASAAPVETQYFGPGTRLLVL.

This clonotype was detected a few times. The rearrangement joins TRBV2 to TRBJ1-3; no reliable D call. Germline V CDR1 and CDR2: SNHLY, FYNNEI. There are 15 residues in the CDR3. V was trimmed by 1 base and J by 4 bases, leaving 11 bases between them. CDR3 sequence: CASSEEVWAGNTIYF. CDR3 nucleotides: TGTGCCAGCAGTGAAGAGGTATGGGCAGGAAACACCATATATTTT. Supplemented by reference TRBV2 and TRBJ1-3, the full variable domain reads EPEVTQTPSHQVTQMGQEVILRCVPISNHLYFYWYRQILGQKVEFLVSFYNNEISEKSEIFDDQFSVERPDGSNFTLKIRSTKLEDSAMYFCASSEEVWAGNTIYFGEGSWLTVV.

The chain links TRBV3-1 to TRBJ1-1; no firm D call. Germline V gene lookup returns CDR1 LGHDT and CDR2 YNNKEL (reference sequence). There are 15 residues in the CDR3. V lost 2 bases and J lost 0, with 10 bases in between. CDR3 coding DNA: TGTGCCAGCAGCCAACCATGGTCTGTGAACACTGAAGCTTTCTTT. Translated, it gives CASSQPWSVNTEAFF.

CDR3 residues: CASSAEDYGYTF. In DNA form, the CDR3 reads TGTGCCAGCAGCGCAGAGGACTATGGCTACACCTTC. This chain joins TRBV7-9 and TRBJ1-2; D uncertain. CDR1 is SEHNR and CDR2 is FQNEAQ in the germline V gene (reference sequence). Trimming removed 5 bases from V and 3 bases from J, with 7 bases in between. CDR3 length equals 12 residues. The variable domain in full, completed from reference TRBV7-9 and TRBJ1-2, reads DTGVSQNPRHKITKRGQNVTFRCDPISEHNRLYWYRQTLGQGPEFLTYFQNEAQLEKSRLLSDRFSAERPKGSFSTLEIQRTEQGDSAMYLCASSAEDYGYTFGSGTRLTVV.

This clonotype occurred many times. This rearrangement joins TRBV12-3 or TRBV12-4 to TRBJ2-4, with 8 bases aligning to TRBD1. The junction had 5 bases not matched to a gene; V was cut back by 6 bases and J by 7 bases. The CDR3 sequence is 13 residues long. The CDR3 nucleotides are TGTGCCAGCAGCCCGGACAGGGAGAACATTCAGTACTTC. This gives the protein CASSPDRENIQYF.

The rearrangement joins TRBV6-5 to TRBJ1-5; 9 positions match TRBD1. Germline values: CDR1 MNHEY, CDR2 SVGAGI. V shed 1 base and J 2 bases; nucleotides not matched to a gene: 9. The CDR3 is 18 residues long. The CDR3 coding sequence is TGTGCCAGCAGTTACTTGGGACAGGGATCGGCAGGCAATCAGCCCCAGCATTTT. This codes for CASSYLGQGSAGNQPQHF.

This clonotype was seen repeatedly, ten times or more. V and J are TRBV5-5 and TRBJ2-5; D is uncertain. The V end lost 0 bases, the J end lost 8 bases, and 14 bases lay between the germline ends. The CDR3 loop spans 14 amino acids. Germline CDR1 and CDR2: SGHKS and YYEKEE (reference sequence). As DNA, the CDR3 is TGTGCCAGCAGCTTGGGCGGTGGGAAGAGAACCCAGTACTTC. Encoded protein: CASSLGGGKRTQYF.

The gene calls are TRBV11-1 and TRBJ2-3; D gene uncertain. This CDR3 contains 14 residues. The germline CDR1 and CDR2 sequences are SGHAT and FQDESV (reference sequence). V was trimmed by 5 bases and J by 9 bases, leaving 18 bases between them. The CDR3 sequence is CASSPHPEVLTQYF. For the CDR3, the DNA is TGTGCCAGCAGCCCCCACCCCGAAGTGCTGACGCAGTATTTT.